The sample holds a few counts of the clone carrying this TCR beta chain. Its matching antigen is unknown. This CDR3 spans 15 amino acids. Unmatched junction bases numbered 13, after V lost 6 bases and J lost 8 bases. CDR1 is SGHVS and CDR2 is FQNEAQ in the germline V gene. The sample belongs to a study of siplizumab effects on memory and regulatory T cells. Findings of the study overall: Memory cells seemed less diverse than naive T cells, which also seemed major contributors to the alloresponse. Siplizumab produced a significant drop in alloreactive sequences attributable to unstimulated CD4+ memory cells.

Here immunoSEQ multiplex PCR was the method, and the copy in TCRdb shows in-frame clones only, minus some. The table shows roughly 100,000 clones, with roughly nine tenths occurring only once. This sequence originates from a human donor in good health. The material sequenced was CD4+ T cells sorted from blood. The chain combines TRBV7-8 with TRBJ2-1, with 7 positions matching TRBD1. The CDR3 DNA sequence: TGTGCCAGCAGGAAGAAAGAGGGGGCGATCGATGAGCAGTTCTTC. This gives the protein CASRKKEGAIDEQFF.